This paragraph reports one T cell receptor (beta chain). The data were produced by immunoSEQ multiplex PCR, yet TCRdb's version contains in-frame clones alone and is incomplete. The sample records fewer than 600,000 clones, roughly four fifths being singletons. The sample belongs to a study of shared clonotypes between healthy human individuals. Free of recent acute infections or vaccinations, the donors were healthy HIV-negative adults. The CDR3 has 15 residues. Germline trimming cut 8 bases from V and 1 base from J; bases unmatched to any gene: 8. The germline V gene has CDR1 SNHLY and CDR2 FYNNEI. This clonotype was sampled from a woman aged 40 to 49 in good health. Some clones in this sample may be carry-over from other donors' samples. The chain uses TRBV2 and TRBJ2-7, with 10 bases fitting TRBD1. Material for sequencing was PBMCs. CDR3 coding DNA: TGTGCCAGCCTACCCCGGACAGGGGGATCCTACGAGCAGTACTTC. It yields the protein CASLPRTGGSYEQYF.